A single count supports the clone carrying this TCR beta chain. This specimen comes from a study of blood T cell repertoires in COVID-19. Original handling: For nucleated cells, counts were estimated from reference gene primer amplification. Profiled with immunoSEQ multiplex PCR; TCRdb holds only in-frame clones, not every one. That table furnishes V, J and clone size, whereas the DNA furnished D and trimming. This table holds 110,000 or so clones, just under 90% found once. The source is a woman between 45 and 60 years old with acute or convalescent COVID-19. Sequencing input: peripheral blood.

The CDR3 is CASSPGPGVRLGANVLTF. DNA of the CDR3: TGTGCCAGCAGTCCGGGGCCGGGGGTGCGCCTTGGGGCCAACGTCCTGACTTTC. The chain has TRBV27 and TRBJ2-6; possibly TRBD2 for D (6 bases). Trimming stripped 5 bases from V and 3 bases from J, with 20 bases between. CDR3 size: 18 residues. Germline CDR1 MNHEY, CDR2 SMNVEV (reference sequence).